A single sample is the source of the 27 T cell receptor beta chains below, sequenced in a study of cytomegalovirus exposure and HLA in healthy donors. The study ran its PCR with 60 Vbeta and 13 Jbeta primers. Here immunoSEQ multiplex PCR was the method, and the copy in TCRdb shows in-frame clones only, minus some. Seen here are hundreds of thousands of clones, about 80% observed once, and the top ten hold approximately 1.5%. Sequencing was done on a sample of PBMCs. These receptors were obtained from a girl aged 5 to 17 in good health and CMV-seronegative.

The chain recombines TRBV5-1 with TRBJ2-5; 15 bases match TRBD2. The CDR3 is 17 amino acids. Trimming cost V 0 bases and J 5 bases; bases outside gene matches: 5. Per the germline V gene, CDR1 is SGHRS and CDR2 is YFSETQ. CDR3 in DNA: TGCGCCAGCAGCTTGGTCCCGGGACTAGCGGGGGGCGAGACCCAGTACTTC. This sequence encodes CASSLVPGLAGGETQYF.

The chain is built from TRBV2 and TRBJ2-3; 10 bases agree with TRBD2. Per germline, CDR1 SNHLY and CDR2 FYNNEI. With V trimmed by 8 bases and J by 6 bases, 14 bases remained unmatched. The CDR3 covers 16 residues. CDR3 in amino acids: CASLASGSTLLDTQYF. Here the CDR3 DNA reads TGTGCCAGCTTAGCTAGCGGGAGTACCCTTCTTGATACGCAGTATTTT. The full variable domain, its missing parts supplied by reference TRBV2 and TRBJ2-3, is EPEVTQTPSHQVTQMGQEVILRCVPISNHLYFYWYRQILGQKVEFLVSFYNNEISEKSEIFDDQFSVERPDGSNFTLKIRSTKLEDSAMYFCASLASGSTLLDTQYFGPGTRLTVL.

J is TRBJ2-1 and V is TRBV7-8; the match to TRBD1 covers 9 bases. Looked up from germline, CDR1 is SGHVS and CDR2 is FQNEAQ. The trim removed 5 bases at V and 6 bases at J, leaving 14 bases unmatched. CDR3 length: 17 amino acids. The CDR3 DNA reads as TGTGCCAGCAGCCCGAATCTACAGGGGGCTCAAATCAATGAGCAGTTCTTC. It is translated as CASSPNLQGAQINEQFF.

The chain couples TRBV2 to TRBJ2-5; TRBD2 agrees at 9 bases. Germline V gives CDR1 SNHLY, CDR2 FYNNEI. CDR3 size: 14 residues. The ends lost 7 bases at V and 5 bases at J; junction bases unmatched: 8. The CDR3 loop reads CASILGGRGETQYF. The CDR3 DNA reads as TGTGCCAGCATCCTTGGCGGGAGGGGGGAGACCCAGTACTTC.

The chain couples TRBV11-3 to TRBJ2-2, with TRBD1 matching over 8 bases. CDR1 is SGHNT and CDR2 is YENEEA in the germline V gene. The CDR3 consists of 17 residues. Trimming at V came to 4 bases and at J to 1 base, leaving 8 bases not matched to a gene. In DNA form, the CDR3 reads TGTGCCAGCAGCTATGGTACAGGGGGTGTGAACACCGGGGAGCTGTTTTTT. Amino acids: CASSYGTGGVNTGELFF. Based on the CDR3 plus reference TRBV11-3 and TRBJ2-2, the full variable domain is EAGVVQSPRYKIIEKKQPVAFWCNPISGHNTLYWYLQNLGQGPELLIRYENEEAVDDSQLPKDRFSAERLKGVDSTLKIQPAELGDSAVYLCASSYGTGGVNTGELFFGEGSRLTVL.

CDR3 nucleotide sequence: TGTGCCAGCACCCCCTACGCCGAGTCCTACGAGCAGTACTTC. Protein product: CASTPYAESYEQYF. This chain joins TRBV2 and TRBJ2-7; no clear D. Germline CDR1 SNHLY, CDR2 FYNNEI. Deletions cut 7 bases from V and 1 base from J, with 14 bases between. This CDR3 has 14 residues.

This chain uses TRBV25-1 with TRBJ1-2; D call uncertain. The CDR3 consists of 11 residues. The ends were cut back, 3 bases at V and 7 bases at J, with 6 bases in the middle. The V gene's germline CDR1 is MGHDK and CDR2 SYGVNS. CDR3 DNA: TGTGCCAGCAGTGATCGGGGTGGCTACACCTTC. Its translation: CASSDRGGYTF.

This chain connects TRBV5-1 to TRBJ2-1; D possibly corresponds to TRBD2 (6 bases). The ends were cut back, 0 bases at V and 9 bases at J, with 10 bases in the middle. CDR3 length: 13 amino acids. Germline CDR1 is SGHRS and CDR2 is YFSETQ. CDR3 sequence (DNA): TGCGCCAGCAGCTTGGCAGGGAGGACTGAGCAGTTCTTC. Translation gives CASSLAGRTEQFF.

This chain joins TRBV11-2 and TRBJ2-2; TRBD1 might be the D (6 bases). The CDR3 loop spans 14 amino acids. From germline, CDR1 is SGHAT and CDR2 FQNNGV. Trimming removed 3 bases from V and 1 base from J, with 6 bases in between. This CDR3 is CASSFRGNTGELFF. CDR3 DNA sequence: TGTGCCAGCAGCTTCAGGGGGAACACCGGGGAGCTGTTTTTT.

The V call is TRBV6-1, the J call TRBJ2-5, with 11 positions matching TRBD2. The ends lost 4 bases at V and 0 bases at J; junction bases unmatched: 7. The germline V gene has CDR1 MNHNS and CDR2 SASEGT. The CDR3 sequence is 17 residues long. The CDR3 is CASSVRPSGGYQETQYF. In DNA form, the CDR3 reads TGTGCCAGCAGTGTGAGGCCTAGCGGGGGGTACCAAGAGACCCAGTACTTC.

The V gene is TRBV6-5, the J gene TRBJ1-2, with a possible D match to TRBD1 (6 bases). Germline CDR1 MNHEY, CDR2 SVGAGI. V gave up 6 bases and J gave up 2 bases, with 16 bases separating them. The CDR3 covers 15 residues. In DNA form, the CDR3 reads TGTGCCAGCAGGCCCGACAGGCTCGGGAACTATGGCTACACCTTC. Protein sequence: CASRPDRLGNYGYTF.

The chain is built from TRBV7-9 and TRBJ1-1, with D tentatively TRBD1 (5 bases). CDR1 is SEHNR, CDR2 FQNEAQ, per germline (reference sequence). The germline V and J ends were trimmed by 1 base and 7 bases, with 16 bases remaining between them. CDR3 length: 15 residues. The CDR3: CASSLGAGLGGEAFF. CDR3 DNA: TGTGCCAGCAGCTTAGGTGCAGGGTTGGGGGGTGAAGCTTTCTTT.

This clone was recorded once. The chain employs TRBV5-1 and TRBJ2-5; 8 bases are a match to TRBD2. The ends lost 0 bases at V and 5 bases at J; junction bases unmatched: 6. This CDR3 comprises 15 residues. Germline V gene sequence: CDR1 SGHRS, CDR2 YFSETQ. The CDR3 sequence: CASSLAGGAGETQYF. DNA of the CDR3: TGCGCCAGCAGCTTGGCCGGGGGGGCAGGGGAGACCCAGTACTTC.

The chain is built from TRBV4-2 and TRBJ2-7; TRBD2 matches at 12 bases. There are 16 residues in the CDR3. The J segment lost 5 bases and the V segment lost 1 base, leaving 6 bases of the junction unmatched. Germline V lookup: CDR1 LGHNA, CDR2 YNFKEQ. The CDR3 DNA sequence: TGTGCCAGCAGCCAAGGACTAGCGGGAGTGTGGGACGAGCAGTACTTC. It is translated as CASSQGLAGVWDEQYF.

J is TRBJ1-5 and V is TRBV11-2, with D unresolved. The V end lost 5 bases, the J end lost 4 bases, and 9 bases lay between the germline ends. The CDR3 loop spans 13 amino acids. CDR1 is SGHAT and CDR2 is FQNNGV in the germline V gene. The CDR3 DNA is TGTGCCAGCAGCCTGGCCTTGAATCAGCCCCAGCATTTT. It translates to CASSLALNQPQHF.

The V call is TRBV14, the J call TRBJ2-3; D gene ambiguous. The CDR3 consists of 16 residues. Trimming cost V 4 bases and J 2 bases, with 16 bases left between them. Germline CDR1 SGHDN, CDR2 FVKESK. The CDR3 loop is CASSPGFVLNTDTQYF. In DNA form, the CDR3 reads TGTGCCAGCAGCCCCGGTTTCGTCCTGAACACAGATACGCAGTATTTT.

This clone has just one count. The V gene is TRBV28, the J gene TRBJ2-7, with 13 nucleotides matching TRBD2. V shed 5 bases and J 5 bases; nucleotides not matched to a gene: 6. Per the germline V gene, CDR1 is MDHEN and CDR2 is SYDVKM. The CDR3 is made up of 15 amino acids. The CDR3 is CASSQTSGRTHEQYF. Written as DNA, the CDR3 is TGTGCCAGCAGTCAGACTAGCGGGAGGACCCACGAGCAGTACTTC.

The rearrangement joins TRBV28 to TRBJ2-7, with 10 nucleotides matching TRBD1. The CDR3 spans 15 residues. The V gene end was trimmed by 6 bases and the J gene end by 2 bases; junction bases not matched to a gene: 7. Germline CDR1 and CDR2: MDHEN and SYDVKM. As DNA, the CDR3 is TGTGCCAGCAGGACAACCGGGACAGGGGCCTACGAGCAGTACTTC. Translated, it gives CASRTTGTGAYEQYF.

The chain combines TRBV27 with TRBJ2-7, with 10 nucleotides matching TRBD1. CDR3 length: 17 amino acids. The V gene end was trimmed by 2 bases and the J gene end by 2 bases; junction bases not matched to a gene: 9. CDR1 is MNHEY and CDR2 is SMNVEV in the germline V gene (reference sequence). This chain's CDR3 is CASSLVSLGTGAYEQYF. DNA for the CDR3: TGTGCCAGCAGTTTAGTTTCTCTCGGGACAGGGGCCTACGAGCAGTACTTC.

The V and J genes are TRBV6-1 and TRBJ2-3, with a weak D call TRBD2 (6 bases). Germline CDR1 reads MNHNS; CDR2 reads SASEGT. This CDR3 spans 11 amino acids. The V end was cut by 11 bases, the J end by 6 bases, with 12 bases between. In DNA form, the CDR3 reads TGTGCCTGCGCGGAGGGGGATACGCAGTATTTT. Translated: CACAEGDTQYF.

The chain carries TRBV2 and TRBJ2-3, with 11 positions matching TRBD2. Unmatched junction bases numbered 5, after V lost 6 bases and J lost 0 bases. Looked up from germline, CDR1 is SNHLY and CDR2 is FYNNEI. The CDR3 runs 16 residues. CDR3 sequence reads: CASRWGTSGSTDTQYF. The CDR3 DNA reads TGTGCCAGCAGGTGGGGGACTAGCGGTAGCACAGATACGCAGTATTTT.

The chain employs TRBV4-1 and TRBJ2-7, with D perhaps TRBD1 (6 bases). The CDR3 covers 16 residues. The ends were cut back, 0 bases at V and 0 bases at J, with 12 bases in the middle. The germline gives CDR1 MGHRA, CDR2 YSYEKL. The CDR3 region has the DNA TGCGCCAGCAGCCAAGATGGGACAATCTACTCCTACGAGCAGTACTTC. Translation: CASSQDGTIYSYEQYF.

This rearrangement joins TRBV6-6 to TRBJ1-1; D is unclear. The CDR3 runs to 13 residues. Germline lookup yields CDR1 MNHNY and CDR2 SVGAGI (reference sequence). The V gene lost 5 bases and the J gene lost 4 bases, with 11 bases spanning the gap. CDR3 coding DNA: TGTGCCAGCAGTCAACTGACGGGCACTGAAGCTTTCTTT. Translated, it gives CASSQLTGTEAFF.

This clone appeared a few times. The chain carries TRBV5-1 and TRBJ1-1; TRBD1 aligns across 8 bases. The CDR3 is made up of 15 amino acids. Germline CDR1 and CDR2: SGHRS and YFSETQ. V shed 5 bases, J shed 5 bases, and the junction held 11 bases outside the gene matches. For the CDR3, the DNA is TGCGCCAGCAGTTCCGTTCAGGGGGCGCGGACTGAAGCTTTCTTT. Protein: CASSSVQGARTEAFF.

The rearrangement uses TRBV5-4 and TRBJ1-3; TRBD1 agrees at 8 bases. Germline loops: CDR1 SGHNT, CDR2 YYREEE (reference sequence). This CDR3 region has 16 residues. Trimming at V came to 4 bases and at J to 1 base, leaving 7 bases not matched to a gene. The CDR3 sequence: CASSRTGLVSGNTIYF. Here the CDR3 DNA reads TGTGCCAGCAGCCGGACAGGGCTGGTATCTGGAAACACCATATATTTT.

The rearrangement joins TRBV30 to TRBJ2-7, with 7 positions matching TRBD2. The CDR3 runs to 12 residues. Germline CDR1 is GTSNPN and CDR2 is SVGIG (reference sequence). V shed 8 bases and J 0 bases; nucleotides not matched to a gene: 4. Here the CDR3 DNA reads TGTGCCCGGGGGGTGAGCTCCTACGAGCAGTACTTC. Its protein is CARGVSSYEQYF.

This chain uses TRBV10-3 with TRBJ2-3; weak D call: TRBD1 (6 bases). V was trimmed by 2 bases and J by 10 bases, leaving 25 bases between them. CDR1 is ENHRY, CDR2 SYGVKD, per germline. CDR3 length: 17 amino acids. CDR3 sequence (DNA): TGTGCCATCAGTGAGCGTGTACAGGGCCCCCCTGGGTTGGCGCAGTATTTT. This gives the protein CAISERVQGPPGLAQYF.